The clone carrying this TCR beta chain was counted ten times or more. Antigen unknown. V trimming: 5 bases; J trimming: 6 bases; junction bases outside the gene matches: 7. The germline V gene has CDR1 DFQATT and CDR2 SNEGSKA (reference sequence). The CDR3 has 13 residues. This sample is drawn from a study of glioma-infiltrating T cells. Study conclusions and caveats: CDR3 overlap between tissue and blood was very small. Tissue-blood divergence was below expectation in non-neoplastic patients, above in gliomas.

TCR alpha and beta CDR3 regions were amplified from RNA using iRepertoire nested multiplex PCR. For one-step reverse transcription and amplification, 100-400 ng of tissue mRNA or PBMC total RNA was used. In TCRdb, the multiplex PCR reads were re-called with MiXCR into one record per CDR3 protein. The sample has about 140,000 distinct CDR3 sequences, about 39% seen once. This chain links TRBV20-1 with TRBJ1-1; TRBD1 matches 9 bases. The receptor was derived from a human donor with low-grade glioma or glioblastoma, undergoing nonglioma brain surgery, or in good health (not recorded which). The sequenced sample was glioma tissue, nonneoplastic brain tissue, or PBMCs (not recorded which). CDR3: CSAGTGGGSEAFF. CDR3 sequence (DNA): TGCAGTGCTGGTACAGGGGGCGGGTCTGAAGCTTTCTTT.